This T cell receptor beta chain was retrieved from a study of early T cells in non-severe SARS-CoV-2 infection. V lost 5 bases and J lost 4, with 20 bases in between. There are 16 residues in the CDR3. Germline V gives CDR1 SQVTM, CDR2 ANQGSEA. This clonotype was recorded at least ten times. TCRdb reprocessed the 5' RACE reads with MiXCR, giving one entry per CDR3 protein. The table has about 25,000 distinct CDR3 sequences, around 4% seen once. This clonotype was obtained from an adult who was a healthcare worker with PCR-confirmed SARS-CoV-2 infection or an uninfected control (not recorded which). This chain joins TRBV29-1 and TRBJ2-2, with D maybe TRBD1 (6 bases). Sequencing was performed on whole blood. This chain's CDR3 is CSVWVVGTTTTGELFF. The CDR3 coding sequence is TGCAGCGTTTGGGTTGTAGGGACAACCACCACCGGGGAGCTGTTTTTT.